This T cell receptor (beta chain) was sequenced during a study of blood T cell repertoires in COVID-19. Across the whole study: Spain, Italy and the United States supplied samples that represented acute and convalescent COVID-19. Nucleic acid was either cDNA or gDNA, and it came from T cells, B-cell-depleted T cells, or PBMCs.

The CDR3 sequence is 17 residues long. V lost 7 bases to trimming and J lost 3 bases, with 27 bases between them. Germline lookup yields CDR1 GTSNPN and CDR2 SVGIG (reference sequence). Authors' processing steps: Amplification from reference gene primers served as the basis for estimated nucleated cell counts. Here immunoSEQ multiplex PCR was the method, and the copy in TCRdb shows in-frame clones only, minus some. Clone size and V and J calls were adopted from that table, with D and trimming inferred from the DNA. Of fewer than 120,000 clones in the sample, around 74% were seen once. This sequence originates from a woman in her fifties or sixties with acute or convalescent COVID-19. The V gene is TRBV30, the J gene TRBJ2-5; D perhaps matches TRBD2 (5 bases). Sequenced material: peripheral blood. CDR3 nucleotide sequence: TGTGCCTTCGAGACTACCACCACCCGCGCACCTGAAGAGACCCAGTACTTC. The encoded protein is CAFETTTTRAPEETQYF.